This record concerns one TCR beta chain sequence. V lost 5 bases, J lost 5 bases, and 3 bases stayed unmatched. CDR3 length: 14 residues. The germline gives CDR1 SGHTA, CDR2 FQGNSA. The assay was immunoSEQ multiplex PCR, and TCRdb's table has in-frame clones only and misses some. This table holds a few hundred thousand clones, less than 90% found once. The sample belongs to a study of blood T cell repertoires in COVID-19. The rearrangement uses TRBV7-2 and TRBJ2-2, with TRBD1 matching over 9 bases. Sequencing was carried out using peripheral blood. The receptor was isolated from a man in his 70s with acute or convalescent COVID-19. The chain's CDR3 is CASSRDRVTGELFF. The CDR3 bases are TGTGCCAGCAGCCGGGACAGGGTTACCGGGGAGCTGTTTTTT.